The 2 T cell receptor beta chains below all came from one sample that was sequenced in a study of immune heterogeneity within non-small cell lung tumors. TCR beta CDR3 was amplified by multiplex PCR using 32 V and 13 J primers. TCRdb independently ran MiXCR on the multiplex PCR reads; one entry per CDR3 protein. Among 2,500 to 3,500 distinct CDR3 sequences listed, approximately 53% were seen once. Bulk tumor genomic DNA constituted the template, at 600 ng per sample. Taken during surgery, several biopsies per primary tumor were spaced as far apart as possible within the tumor mass. Each patient presented with untreated, newly diagnosed non-small cell lung cancer and received curative surgery. Specimen: lung tumor tissue. The receptors derive from a man aged 65 to 79 with non-small cell lung cancer.

The V and J genes are TRBV27 and TRBJ2-7, with D tentatively TRBD1 (6 bases). The CDR3 is 12 amino acids. V dropped 11 bases and J dropped 3 bases, with 14 bases sitting between them. Germline V gene lookup returns CDR1 MNHEY and CDR2 SMNVEV (reference sequence). CDR3 loop: CASTDRDYEQYF. CDR3 nucleotides: TGTGCCTCTACGGACAGAGACTACGAGCAGTACTTC.

This clonotype was seen only once. The chain is built from TRBV19 and TRBJ2-7; D may match TRBD1 or TRBD2 (5 bases each). The V and J ends lost 7 bases and 4 bases respectively, with 14 bases between them. CDR1 is LNHDA, CDR2 SQIVND, per germline (reference sequence). The CDR3 sequence is 13 residues long. CDR3 residues: CASTPRGGYEQYF. CDR3 DNA: TGTGCCAGTACCCCTCGGGGCGGATACGAGCAGTACTTC.